In this sample, the clone carrying this T cell receptor beta chain turned up a few times. The entry originates in a study of blood T cells in healthy people across ages. Trimming removed 5 bases from V and 2 bases from J, with 17 bases in between. Looked up from germline, CDR1 is SGHTA and CDR2 is FQGNSA. This CDR3 comprises 16 residues. With a J-beta primer mix and a sample-barcoded 5' primer, a second PCR ran about 7 to 12 cycles. TCRdb processed the 5' RACE reads anew with MiXCR; each CDR3 protein has one entry. The table has approximately 800,000 distinct CDR3 sequences, more than 35% seen once. Specimen: blood. The chain couples TRBV7-2 to TRBJ2-3, with D perhaps matching TRBD2 (6 bases). This TCR was sampled from an elderly man in good health. As DNA, the CDR3 is TGTGCCAGCAGCCCGACCGCGGGGATCAACACAGATACGCAGTATTTT. Its translation: CASSPTAGINTDTQYF.